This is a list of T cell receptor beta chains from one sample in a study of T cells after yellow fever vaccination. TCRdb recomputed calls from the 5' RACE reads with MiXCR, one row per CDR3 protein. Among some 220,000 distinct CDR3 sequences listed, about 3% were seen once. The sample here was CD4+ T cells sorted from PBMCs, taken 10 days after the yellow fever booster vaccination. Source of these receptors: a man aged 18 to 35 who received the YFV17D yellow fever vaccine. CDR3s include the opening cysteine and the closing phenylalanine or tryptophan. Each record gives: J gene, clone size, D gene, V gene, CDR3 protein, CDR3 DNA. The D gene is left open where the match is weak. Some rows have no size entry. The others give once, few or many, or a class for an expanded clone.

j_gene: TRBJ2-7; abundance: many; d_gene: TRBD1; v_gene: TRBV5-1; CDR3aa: CASSSRTGYYEQYF; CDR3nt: TGCGCCAGCAGCTCAAGGACAGGGTACTACGAGCAGTACTTC
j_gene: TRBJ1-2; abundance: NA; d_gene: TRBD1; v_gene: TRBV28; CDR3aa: CASSGGTEPYGYTF; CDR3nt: TGTGCCAGCAGTGGCGGGACAGAACCTTATGGCTACACCTTC
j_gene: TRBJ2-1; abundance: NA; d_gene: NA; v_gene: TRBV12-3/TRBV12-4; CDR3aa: CASRRGIMSSYNEQFF; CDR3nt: TGTGCCAGCAGGCGAGGGATAATGAGCTCCTACAATGAGCAGTTCTTC
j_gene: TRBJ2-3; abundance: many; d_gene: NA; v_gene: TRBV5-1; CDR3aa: CASSRTTDTQYF; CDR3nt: TGCGCCAGCAGTCGCACCACAGATACGCAGTATTTT
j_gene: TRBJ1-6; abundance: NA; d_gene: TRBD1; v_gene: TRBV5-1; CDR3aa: CASSFGDRAGSPLHF; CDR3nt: TGCGCCAGCAGCTTTGGGGACAGGGCCGGTTCACCCCTCCACTTT
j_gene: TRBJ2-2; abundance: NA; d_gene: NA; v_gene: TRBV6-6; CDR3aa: CASSYGTGVQRGANTGELFF; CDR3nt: TGTGCCAGCAGTTACGGGACAGGGGTCCAGCGGGGGGCGAACACCGGGGAGCTGTTTTTT
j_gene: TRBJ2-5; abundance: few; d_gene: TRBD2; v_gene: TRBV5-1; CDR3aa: CASSLGTSGGETQYF; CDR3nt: TGCGCCAGCAGCTTGGGGACTAGCGGGGGGGAGACCCAGTACTTC
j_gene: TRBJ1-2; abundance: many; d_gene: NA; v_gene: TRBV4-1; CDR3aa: CASSQDLGLGGYTF; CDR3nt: TGCGCCAGCAGCCAAGATTTGGGTCTAGGCGGCTACACCTTC
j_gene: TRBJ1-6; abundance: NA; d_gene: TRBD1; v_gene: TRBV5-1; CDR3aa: CASSLEGQVARGNSPLHF; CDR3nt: TGCGCCAGCAGCTTGGAGGGACAGGTCGCTCGTGGTAATTCACCCCTCCACTTT
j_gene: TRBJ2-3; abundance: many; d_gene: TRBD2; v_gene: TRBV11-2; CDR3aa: CASSSWGLAGGINTQYF; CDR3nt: TGTGCCAGCAGCTCTTGGGGACTAGCGGGGGGGATAAATACGCAGTATTTT
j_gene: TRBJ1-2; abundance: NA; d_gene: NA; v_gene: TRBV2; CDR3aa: CASSETSSNYGYTF; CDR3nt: TGTGCCAGCAGTGAAACCAGTTCTAACTATGGCTACACCTTC
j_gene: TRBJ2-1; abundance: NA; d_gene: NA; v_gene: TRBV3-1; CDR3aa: CASSPRGSYNEQFF; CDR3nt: TGTGCCAGCAGCCCCCGAGGATCCTACAATGAGCAGTTCTTC
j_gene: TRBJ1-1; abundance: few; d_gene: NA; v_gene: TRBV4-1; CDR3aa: CASSHFTEAFF; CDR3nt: TGCGCCAGCAGCCATTTCACTGAAGCTTTCTTT
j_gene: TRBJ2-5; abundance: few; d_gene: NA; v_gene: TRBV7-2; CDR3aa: CASSFTGNRETQYF; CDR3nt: TGTGCCAGCAGCTTTACGGGGAATAGAGAGACCCAGTACTTC
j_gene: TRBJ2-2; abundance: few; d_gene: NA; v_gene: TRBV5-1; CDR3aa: CASSLRGYTGELFF; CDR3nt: TGCGCCAGCAGCCTGCGGGGTTACACCGGGGAGCTGTTTTTT
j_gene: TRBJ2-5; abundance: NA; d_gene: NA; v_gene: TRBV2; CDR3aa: CASSRDRNQETQYF; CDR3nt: TGTGCCAGCAGCCGGGACCGCAACCAAGAGACCCAGTACTTC
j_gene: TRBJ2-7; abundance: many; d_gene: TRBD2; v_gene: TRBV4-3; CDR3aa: CASSRNGLALTEQYF; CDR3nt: TGCGCCAGCAGCCGGAACGGACTAGCATTAACCGAGCAGTACTTC
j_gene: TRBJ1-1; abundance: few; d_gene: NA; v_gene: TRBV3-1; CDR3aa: CASSLRTVGDTEAFF; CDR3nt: TGTGCCAGCAGCCTCCGGACGGTCGGAGACACTGAAGCTTTCTTT
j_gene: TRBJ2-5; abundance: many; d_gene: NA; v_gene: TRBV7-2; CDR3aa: CASSLGQFLGTQYF; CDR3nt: TGTGCCAGCAGCTTAGGGCAGTTCCTAGGGACCCAGTACTTC
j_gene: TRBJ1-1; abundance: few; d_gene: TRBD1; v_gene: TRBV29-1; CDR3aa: CSGGAGGKSEAFF; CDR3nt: TGCAGCGGAGGGGCAGGGGGAAAGTCTGAAGCTTTCTTT
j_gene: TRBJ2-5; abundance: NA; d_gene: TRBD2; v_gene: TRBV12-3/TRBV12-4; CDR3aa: CASSPLAGGAQYQETQYF; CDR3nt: TGTGCCAGCAGCCCCCTAGCGGGGGGGGCCCAATACCAAGAGACCCAGTACTTC
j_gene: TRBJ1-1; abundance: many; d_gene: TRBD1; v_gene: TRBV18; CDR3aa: CASSPPGGEAFF; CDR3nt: TGTGCCAGCTCACCTCCAGGGGGTGAAGCTTTCTTT
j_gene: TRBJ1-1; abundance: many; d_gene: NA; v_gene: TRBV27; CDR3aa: CASSSIGRSAFF; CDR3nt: TGTGCCAGCAGTTCCATCGGTAGATCGGCTTTCTTT
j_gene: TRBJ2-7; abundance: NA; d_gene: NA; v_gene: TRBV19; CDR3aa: CASSMGTPYEQYF; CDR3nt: TGTGCCAGTAGTATGGGGACCCCCTACGAGCAGTACTTC
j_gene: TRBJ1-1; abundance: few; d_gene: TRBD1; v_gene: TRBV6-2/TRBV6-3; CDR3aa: CASSYKSVRGYSEAFF; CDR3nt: TGTGCCAGCAGTTATAAATCCGTCAGGGGGTATTCAGAAGCTTTCTTT
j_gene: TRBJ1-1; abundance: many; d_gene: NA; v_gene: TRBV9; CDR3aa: CASSTGVGMNTEAFF; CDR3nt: TGTGCCAGCAGCACAGGCGTAGGGATGAACACTGAAGCTTTCTTT
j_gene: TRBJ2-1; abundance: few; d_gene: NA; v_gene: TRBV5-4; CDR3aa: CASSSLDNEQFF; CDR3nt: TGTGCCAGCAGCTCACTAGACAATGAGCAGTTCTTC
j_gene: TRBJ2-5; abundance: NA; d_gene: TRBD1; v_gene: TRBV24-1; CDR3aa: CATSDSLQGAGETQYF; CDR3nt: TGTGCCACCAGTGATTCCTTACAGGGGGCGGGAGAGACCCAGTACTTC
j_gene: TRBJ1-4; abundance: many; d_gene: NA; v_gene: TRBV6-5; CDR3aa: CASKGVATNEKLFF; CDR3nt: TGTGCCAGCAAGGGCGTTGCAACTAATGAAAAACTGTTTTTT
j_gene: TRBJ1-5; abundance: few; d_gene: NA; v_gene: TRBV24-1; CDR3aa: CATSAGVGQPQHF; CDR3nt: TGTGCCACCAGTGCGGGGGTCGGTCAGCCCCAGCATTTT
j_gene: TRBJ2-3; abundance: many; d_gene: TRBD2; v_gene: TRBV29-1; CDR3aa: CSVIAGGPGDTQYF; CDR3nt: TGCAGCGTAATAGCGGGGGGGCCGGGAGATACGCAGTATTTT